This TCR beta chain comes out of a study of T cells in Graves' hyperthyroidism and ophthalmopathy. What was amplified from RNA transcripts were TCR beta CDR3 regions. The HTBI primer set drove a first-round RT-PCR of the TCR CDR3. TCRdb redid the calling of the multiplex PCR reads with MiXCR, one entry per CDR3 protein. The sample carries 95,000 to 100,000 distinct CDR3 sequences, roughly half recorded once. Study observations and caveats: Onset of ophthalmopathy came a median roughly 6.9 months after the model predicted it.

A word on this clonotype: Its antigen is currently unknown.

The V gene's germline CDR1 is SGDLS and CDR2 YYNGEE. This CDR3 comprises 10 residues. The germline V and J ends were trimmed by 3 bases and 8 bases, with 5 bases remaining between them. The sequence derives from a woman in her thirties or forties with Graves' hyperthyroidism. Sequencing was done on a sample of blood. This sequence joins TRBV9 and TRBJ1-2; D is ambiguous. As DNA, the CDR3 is TGTGCCAGCAGCGGGGTAGGCTACACCTTC. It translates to CASSGVGYTF.